This T cell receptor beta chain came from a study of blood T cell repertoires in COVID-19. Study-wide background: The United States, Italy and Spain supplied acute and convalescent COVID-19 samples. Sources were T cells, B-cell-depleted T cells, or PBMCs; the material itself was cDNA or gDNA.

In the source study's methods: Amplifying reference gene primers gave estimates of nucleated cell counts. Profiled with immunoSEQ multiplex PCR; TCRdb holds only in-frame clones, not every one. V and J calls and clone size are copied from that table; D and trimming were computed from the DNA. The sample contains just over 80,000 clones, around 86% of which appear only once. V was clipped by 8 bases and J by 4 bases, with 15 bases between them. The CDR3 consists of 13 residues. The germline gives CDR1 LNHDA, CDR2 SQIVND (reference sequence). This sequence originates from a man older than 75 with acute or convalescent COVID-19. The source material was peripheral blood. The chain uses TRBV19 and TRBJ2-7; D is perhaps TRBD2 (6 bases). The chain's CDR3 is CASSVGGPYEQYF. CDR3 nucleotides: TGTGCCAGTTCAGTAGGAGGGCCGTACGAGCAGTACTTC.